These T cell receptor beta chains were read from a single sample in a study of control samples from healthy donors and cancer patients. Profiled with immunoSEQ multiplex PCR; TCRdb holds only in-frame clones, not every one. The repertoire has over 150,000 clones, about 94% of them found once; the top ten carry 13% to 15%. Sequencing was carried out using PBMCs. The receptors stem from a man aged 60 to 75 with colorectal cancer. CDR3s include the opening cysteine and the closing phenylalanine or tryptophan. The D gene is left open where the match is weak.

TRBJ2-1 NA TRBV6-5 TGTGCCATAGAGTATAGCTCCTACAATGAGCAGTTCTTC CAIEYSSYNEQFF
TRBJ1-3 NA TRBV19 TGTGCCAGTAGTATAGGGACCCTTTACTCTGGAAACACCATATATTTT CASSIGTLYSGNTIYF
TRBJ1-2 TRBD1 TRBV12-3/TRBV12-4 TGTGCCAGCAGTCAACAGGGGGCCAATGGCTACACCTTC CASSQQGANGYTF
TRBJ1-1 NA TRBV29-1 TGCAGCGTTGACGGGGTTATGAACACTGAAGCTTTCTTT CSVDGVMNTEAFF
TRBJ2-1 NA TRBV6-5 TGTGCCAGCAGCCGCAAAGGACTGCTCAATGAGCAGTTCTTC CASSRKGLLNEQFF
TRBJ1-1 NA TRBV7-2 TGTGCCAGCAGCTTCGGGGTGGCTGAAGCTTTCTTT CASSFGVAEAFF
TRBJ1-4 NA TRBV6-1 TGTGCCAGCAGTGAAGGATGGGTTGGCAATGAAAAACTGTTTTTT CASSEGWVGNEKLFF
TRBJ2-3 TRBD2 TRBV19 TGTGCCAGTAGTACCCAGCGGGGAAACACAGATACGCAGTATTTT CASSTQRGNTDTQYF
TRBJ2-7 TRBD2 TRBV5-4 TGTGCCAGCAGCCCGGCCGGACTAGCGGGGGTGGAGCAGTACTTC CASSPAGLAGVEQYF
TRBJ2-5 NA TRBV7-9 TGTGCCAGCAGCGCCCGGGACAACCGCCAAGAGACCCAGTACTTC CASSARDNRQETQYF
TRBJ2-7 TRBD2 TRBV11-2 TGTGCCAGCAGCTTAGATCGGGGGGGCTACGAGCAGTACTTC CASSLDRGGYEQYF
TRBJ1-1 NA TRBV7-9 TGTGCCAGCAGCCACCCACAGGAGAGGACGACTGAAGCTTTCTTT CASSHPQERTTEAFF
TRBJ2-7 TRBD1 TRBV19 TGTGCCAGTAGCGGACAGGCCCCGATTAACTCCTACGAGCAGTACTTC CASSGQAPINSYEQYF
TRBJ1-6 TRBD1 TRBV5-1 TGCGCCAGCAGCTCCCACAGGGGTCAGGATAATTCACCCCTCCACTTT CASSSHRGQDNSPLHF
TRBJ1-2 TRBD1 TRBV12-3/TRBV12-4 TGTGCCACACAGGGGGCGAGTGGCTACACCTTC CATQGASGYTF
TRBJ2-2 NA TRBV24-1 TGTGCCACCAGTGATGGGGGGCGTCGGTCCGGGGAGCTGTTTTTT CATSDGGRRSGELFF
TRBJ1-2 TRBD1 TRBV19 TGTGCCAGTACTCGGGACAGCAACTATGGCTACACCTTC CASTRDSNYGYTF
TRBJ1-6 TRBD1 TRBV23-1 TGCGCCAGCAGTCAAATGGGACAGGGTCCTTCACCCCTCCACTTT CASSQMGQGPSPLHF
TRBJ1-2 NA TRBV6-5 TGTGCCAGCAGTCAAAGGGACTATGGCTACACCTTC CASSQRDYGYTF